A single T cell receptor beta chain is shown here with its context. This sample was included in a study of blood T cell repertoires in COVID-19. Data came from immunoSEQ multiplex PCR; TCRdb stores just in-frame clones and leaves some out. This table holds roughly 300,000 clones, under 90% found once. The CDR3 has 17 amino acids. Trimming cost V 5 bases and J 3 bases; bases outside gene matches: 9. Germline V CDR1 and CDR2: SGHTA, FQGNSA. Seattle-derived patients entered the study during active infection and were followed longitudinally. Sequencing input: peripheral blood. J is TRBJ2-1 and V is TRBV7-2, with TRBD2 identical over 11 bases. This receptor was taken from a woman in her twenties or thirties with COVID-19, enrolled during active disease. The CDR3 protein is CASSPGSGGARYNEQFF. CDR3 DNA sequence: TGTGCCAGCAGCCCGGGTAGCGGGGGGGCCCGCTACAATGAGCAGTTCTTC.